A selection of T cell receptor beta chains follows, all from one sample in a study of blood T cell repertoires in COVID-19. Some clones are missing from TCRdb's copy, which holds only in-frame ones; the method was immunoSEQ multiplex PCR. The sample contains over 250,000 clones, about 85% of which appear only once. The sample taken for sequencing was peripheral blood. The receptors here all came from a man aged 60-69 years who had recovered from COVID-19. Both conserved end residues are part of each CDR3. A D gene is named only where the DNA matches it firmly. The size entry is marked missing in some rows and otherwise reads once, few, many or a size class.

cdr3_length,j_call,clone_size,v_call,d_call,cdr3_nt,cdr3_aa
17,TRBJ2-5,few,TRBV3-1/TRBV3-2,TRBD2,TGTGCCAGCAGCCAAGTTTCGGCTAGCGGGGGGTGGGAGACCCAGTACTTC,CASSQVSASGGWETQYF
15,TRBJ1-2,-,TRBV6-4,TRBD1,TGTGCCAGCAGTGATAATTACAGGGGAAACTATGGCTACACCTTC,CASSDNYRGNYGYTF
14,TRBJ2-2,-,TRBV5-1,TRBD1,TGCGCCAGCAGCTCGACAGGGGTTACCGGGGAGCTGTTTTTT,CASSSTGVTGELFF
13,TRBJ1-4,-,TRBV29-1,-,TGCAGCGTTGAGTCGCCGGAGGATGAAAAACTGTTTTTT,CSVESPEDEKLFF
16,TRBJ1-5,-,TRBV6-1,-,TGTGCCAGCAGTGAGGGGGGGTCGTATAGCAATCAGCCCCAGCATTTT,CASSEGGSYSNQPQHF
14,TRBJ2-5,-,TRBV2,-,TGTGCCAGCAGTCCCGGACTCCTGACAGAGACCCAGTACTTC,CASSPGLLTETQYF
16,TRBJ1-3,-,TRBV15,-,TGTGCCACCAGCAGAGATGGACAGCCTTCTGGAAACACCATATATTTT,CATSRDGQPSGNTIYF
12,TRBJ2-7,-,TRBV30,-,TGTGCCTGGAGACCCAGGACTGCCGAGCAGTACTTC,CAWRPRTAEQYF
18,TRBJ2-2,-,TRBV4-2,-,TGTGCCAGCAGCCAAGTCGCTCGTGGGGGGTCGAACACCGGGGAGCTGTTTTTT,CASSQVARGGSNTGELFF
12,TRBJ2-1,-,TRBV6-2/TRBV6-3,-,TGTGCCAGCAGTTCGTCTTTTAATGAGCAGTTCTTC,CASSSSFNEQFF
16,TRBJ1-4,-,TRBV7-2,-,TGTGCCAGCAGCTTAGTAATGGCGGGACCTAATGAAAAACTGTTTTTT,CASSLVMAGPNEKLFF
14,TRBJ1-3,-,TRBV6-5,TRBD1,TGTGCCAGCAGTTACTCGATAGGGGACAGGCCCCTATATTTT,CASSYSIGDRPLYF
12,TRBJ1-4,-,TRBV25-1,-,TGTGCCAGCAGTTACTACAATGAAAAACTGTTTTTT,CASSYYNEKLFF
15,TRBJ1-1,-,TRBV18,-,TGTGCCAGCTCACCGCCGGGTACAAAGAACACTGAAGCTTTCTTT,CASSPPGTKNTEAFF
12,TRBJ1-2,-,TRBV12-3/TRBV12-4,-,TGTGCCAGCAGATCAACAGGTGACGGCTACACCTTC,CASRSTGDGYTF
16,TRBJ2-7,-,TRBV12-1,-,TGTGCCAGCAGCTTATCCCGGACTAGGGGGGCCTACGAGCAGTACTTC,CASSLSRTRGAYEQYF
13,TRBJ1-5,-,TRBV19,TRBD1,TGTGCCAGTAGTCGACAGGGGAATCAGCCCCAGCATTTT,CASSRQGNQPQHF
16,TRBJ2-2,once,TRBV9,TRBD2,TGTGCCAGCAGCCCGACTAGCGGGGGATCGACCGGGGAGCTGTTTTTT,CASSPTSGGSTGELFF
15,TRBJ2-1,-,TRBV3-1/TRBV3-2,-,TGTGCCAGCAGCCCCTCACGGAGCTCCTACAATGAGCAGTTCTTC,CASSPSRSSYNEQFF
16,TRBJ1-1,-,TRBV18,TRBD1,TGTGCCAGCTCACCAGAGGACAGGTGGACCAACACTGAAGCTTTCTTT,CASSPEDRWTNTEAFF
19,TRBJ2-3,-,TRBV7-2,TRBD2,TGTGCCAGCAGCTTGGCCTCCGGGACTAGCGGGGGACTCACAGATACGCAGTATTTT,CASSLASGTSGGLTDTQYF
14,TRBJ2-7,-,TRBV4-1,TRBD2,TGCGCCAGCAGCCTAGGGACTAGCGCCTACGAGCAGTACTTC,CASSLGTSAYEQYF
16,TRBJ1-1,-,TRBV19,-,TGTGCCAGTAGTTCAAGATCCCTGGACAGAAACACTGAAGCTTTCTTT,CASSSRSLDRNTEAFF
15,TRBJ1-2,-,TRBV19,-,TGTGCCAGTAGTATAGGTACGGGAGCTAACTATGGCTACACCTTC,CASSIGTGANYGYTF
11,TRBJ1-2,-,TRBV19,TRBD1,TGTGCCAGCCAAGGGGGCCAGGGCTACACCTTC,CASQGGQGYTF